This TCR beta chain was found in a study of a mutant IDH1 vaccine in newly diagnosed glioma. Measured with immunoSEQ multiplex PCR; TCRdb has only the in-frame clones, and not every one. The sample consists of about 63,000 clones, around four fifths of them appearing once. Time point of the sample: baseline, week 1 (first vaccination visit). As to treatment: pre-vaccination baseline after standard-of-care therapy. CDR3 length equals 19 residues. V trimming: 1 base; J trimming: 2 bases; junction bases outside the gene matches: 11. Per the germline V gene, CDR1 is SGHDT and CDR2 is YYEEEE. Specimen: peripheral blood mononuclear cells (PBMCs), collected from a glioma patient treated with radiotherapy, temozolomide or both. The source of this sequence is a woman aged 18-29 years with glioma. Some clones in this sample may be carry-over from other donors' samples. The V and J genes are TRBV5-6 and TRBJ2-3; the match to TRBD2 covers 12 bases. The CDR3 region is CASSLKPLAGGLLTDTQYF. The CDR3 region has the DNA TGTGCCAGCAGCTTGAAGCCACTAGCGGGAGGTCTACTCACAGATACGCAGTATTTT.